The text below deals with one TCR beta chain. Germline V CDR1 and CDR2: MDHEN, SYDVKM. With 0 bases clipped from V and 1 base from J, the junction kept 8 bases outside the gene matches. The CDR3 sequence is 19 residues long. The data were obtained in a study of blood T cell repertoires in COVID-19. Across the study: Samples taken during acute and convalescent COVID-19 were collected in the United States, Italy and Spain. From T cells, B-cell-depleted T cells, or PBMCs came the material, which was cDNA or gDNA.

Original processing notes: Estimation of nucleated cell counts was performed using reference gene primer amplification. Clones were read by immunoSEQ multiplex PCR, and TCRdb kept only the in-frame ones, dropping some. V and J calls and clone size are as listed in that table; D and trimming were resolved from the DNA. The sample yields roughly 330,000 clones, more than 70% seen once. The sequence was obtained from a woman aged 50 to 65 with acute or convalescent COVID-19. The specimen was peripheral blood. The V gene is TRBV28, the J gene TRBJ2-1, with 11 bases that match TRBD2. CDR3 in amino acids: CASSLWSLAGGQSYNEQFF. CDR3 DNA sequence: TGTGCCAGCAGTTTATGGTCCCTAGCGGGGGGCCAGTCCTACAATGAGCAGTTCTTC.